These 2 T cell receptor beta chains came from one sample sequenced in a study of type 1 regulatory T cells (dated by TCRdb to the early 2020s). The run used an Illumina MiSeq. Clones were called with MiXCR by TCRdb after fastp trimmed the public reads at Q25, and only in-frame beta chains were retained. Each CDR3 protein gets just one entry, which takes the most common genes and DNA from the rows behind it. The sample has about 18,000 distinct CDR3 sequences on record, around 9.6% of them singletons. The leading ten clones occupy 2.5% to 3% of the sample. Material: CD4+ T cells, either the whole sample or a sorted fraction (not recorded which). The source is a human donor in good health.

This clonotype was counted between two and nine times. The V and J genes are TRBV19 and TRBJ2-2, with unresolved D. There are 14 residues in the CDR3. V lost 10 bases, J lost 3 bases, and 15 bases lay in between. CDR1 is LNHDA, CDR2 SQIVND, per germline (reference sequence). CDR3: CATSLPPHTGELFF. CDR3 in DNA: TGTGCCACATCCCTGCCGCCGCACACCGGGGAGCTGTTTTTT.

Here the CDR3 reads CASSQDVRKETQYF. CDR3 sequence (DNA): TGCGCCAGCAGCCAAGATGTGAGGAAAGAGACCCAGTACTTC. The rearrangement joins TRBV4-3 to TRBJ2-5; D is unresolved. V lost 0 bases and J lost 3, with 8 bases in between. CDR1 is LGHNA, CDR2 YSLEER, per germline. This CDR3 region has 14 residues.